A single sample is the source of the 29 T cell receptor beta chains below, sequenced in a study of OX40 agonist ivuxolimab in advanced cancers. The table came from immunoSEQ multiplex PCR; TCRdb's copy has only in-frame clones and leaves some out. Altogether 60,000 or so clones are present, approximately 86% being singletons, with the ten largest covering about an eighth. The input for sequencing was CD4+ or CD8+ T cells sorted from blood, taken in a trial of the OX40 agonist ivuxolimab. These receptors all come from an adult with an advanced solid tumor such as melanoma, head and neck, liver or kidney cancer.

This clone was detected once. The chain combines TRBV27 with TRBJ1-2; D not resolved. V was cut by 1 base and J by 5 bases, with 11 bases left in between. The V gene's germline CDR1 is MNHEY and CDR2 SMNVEV (reference sequence). This CDR3 is built from 14 residues. CDR3 DNA: TGTGCCAGCAGTTTATTTGCAGGATCTTATGGCTACACCTTC. Amino acids: CASSLFAGSYGYTF.

CDR3 coding DNA: TGTGCCAGCAGCTTAGAATCGGGGAGCACAGATACGCAGTATTTT. It is translated as CASSLESGSTDTQYF. V and J are TRBV7-6 and TRBJ2-3, with D perhaps TRBD2 (5 bases). Germline V gives CDR1 SGHVS, CDR2 FNYEAQ. Trimming left V 1 base short and J 0 bases short, with 8 bases between. There are 15 residues in the CDR3. Filled out from reference TRBV7-6 and TRBJ2-3, the complete variable domain reads GAGVSQSPRYKVTKRGQDVALRCDPISGHVSLYWYRQALGQGPEFLTYFNYEAQQDKSGLPNDRFSAERPEGSISTLTIQRTEQRDSAMYRCASSLESGSTDTQYFGPGTRLTVL.

The chain is built from TRBV10-3 and TRBJ1-3, with TRBD1 matching 7 bases. The CDR3 runs to 17 residues. After removal of 6 bases from V and 0 bases from J, the junction contained 11 bases not matched to a gene. The germline V gene has CDR1 ENHRY and CDR2 SYGVKD. The CDR3 DNA sequence: TGTGCCATCAGGCCAACTAATGACAGGGCCTCTGGAAACACCATATATTTT. It is translated as CAIRPTNDRASGNTIYF.

The genes are TRBV27 and TRBJ2-7, with 11 bases aligning to TRBD1. Trimming at V came to 6 bases and at J to 6 bases, leaving 13 bases not matched to a gene. This CDR3 has 16 amino acids. Germline V gene lookup returns CDR1 MNHEY and CDR2 SMNVEV (reference sequence). CDR3 protein: CASSPYPGQGGLEQYF. The CDR3 coding sequence is TGTGCCAGCAGCCCATACCCGGGACAGGGGGGTCTCGAGCAGTACTTC.

The chain links TRBV13 to TRBJ1-5; 10 nucleotides align to TRBD1. The J segment lost 6 bases and the V segment lost 4 bases, leaving 3 bases of the junction unmatched. CDR3 size: 14 residues. Germline CDR1 and CDR2: PRHDT and FYEKMQ (reference sequence). The CDR3 sequence: CASSWGQGTQPQHF. The DNA of the CDR3 is TGTGCCAGCAGCTGGGGACAGGGGACTCAGCCCCAGCATTTT.

J is TRBJ1-2 and V is TRBV14; 9 nucleotides agree with TRBD1. This CDR3 is built from 17 residues. Germline CDR1 reads SGHDN; CDR2 reads FVKESK. V was pared by 0 bases and J by 7 bases, with 12 bases of the junction left unmatched. The CDR3 region is CASSQDPTDRGWIGYTF. As DNA, the CDR3 is TGTGCCAGCAGCCAAGACCCGACCGACAGGGGGTGGATTGGCTACACCTTC.

The chain links TRBV4-3 to TRBJ2-2, with D possibly being TRBD2 (8 bases). The CDR3 consists of 16 residues. Germline V CDR1 and CDR2: LGHNA, YSLEER. Trimming pared 4 bases from V and 8 bases from J, leaving 20 bases between. CDR3 in DNA: TGCGCCAGCAGCCCTCCGGGAGGGGGCACGGATGGGGAGCTGTTTTTT. It specifies CASSPPGGGTDGELFF.

The chain carries TRBV13 and TRBJ2-3; D gene unclear. This CDR3 contains 11 residues. Looked up from germline, CDR1 is PRHDT and CDR2 is FYEKMQ (reference sequence). V was trimmed by 5 bases and J by 1 base, leaving 1 base between them. CDR3 nucleotide sequence: TGTGCCAGCAGCCGCACAGATACGCAGTATTTT. Its protein product is CASSRTDTQYF.

This sequence joins TRBV7-9 and TRBJ2-5, with D perhaps TRBD1 (5 bases). The CDR3 is made up of 13 amino acids. Germline values: CDR1 SEHNR, CDR2 FQNEAQ (reference sequence). The ends were cut back, 7 bases at V and 5 bases at J, with 14 bases in the middle. CDR3: CASIRTTGETQYF. For the CDR3, the DNA is TGTGCCAGCATCCGGACAACGGGCGAGACCCAGTACTTC.

CDR3 protein: CASALRGSDYGYTF. The CDR3 DNA follows: TGTGCCAGCGCCTTGCGGGGGAGCGACTATGGCTACACCTTC. The chain carries TRBV11-3 and TRBJ1-2, with D possibly matching TRBD1 (5 bases). The CDR3 length is 14 residues. Germline assignment: CDR1 SGHNT and CDR2 YENEEA. The V and J ends lost 8 bases and 3 bases respectively, with 16 bases between them. Together with reference TRBV11-3 and TRBJ1-2, the CDR3 gives the full variable domain: EAGVVQSPRYKIIEKKQPVAFWCNPISGHNTLYWYLQNLGQGPELLIRYENEEAVDDSQLPKDRFSAERLKGVDSTLKIQPAELGDSAVYLCASALRGSDYGYTFGSGTRLTVV.

The chain couples TRBV9 to TRBJ1-5; D ambiguous. With 0 bases removed from V and 0 bases from J, the gap between germline ends came to 7 bases. Looked up from germline, CDR1 is SGDLS and CDR2 is YYNGEE. The CDR3 covers 15 residues. CDR3 sequence reads: CASSVEGDSNQPQHF. The CDR3 region has the DNA TGTGCCAGCAGCGTAGAGGGAGATAGCAATCAGCCCCAGCATTTT.

This clone came up once. The V call is TRBV11-2, the J call TRBJ1-1; D is unclear. CDR1 is SGHAT and CDR2 is FQNNGV in the germline V gene. V was shortened by 1 base and J by 0 bases, with 3 bases between the two germline ends. The CDR3 is made up of 13 amino acids. The CDR3 DNA sequence: TGTGCCAGCAGCTTAGCGGTGAACACTGAAGCTTTCTTT. Translation: CASSLAVNTEAFF.

The CDR3 DNA is TGTGCCAGCAGCCTTCGGGACTCCTACGAGCAGTACTTC. This codes for CASSLRDSYEQYF. This chain uses TRBV14 with TRBJ2-7; D perhaps matches TRBD2 (5 bases). CDR1 SGHDN and CDR2 FVKESK come from the germline V gene. This CDR3 comprises 13 residues. Trimming left V 4 bases short and J 0 bases short, with 7 bases between.

This clone occurred once. The V gene is TRBV5-6, the J gene TRBJ1-1; D is unclear. V dropped 5 bases and J dropped 8 bases, with 7 bases sitting between them. CDR3 size: 10 residues. The V gene's germline CDR1 is SGHDT and CDR2 YYEEEE. The CDR3 sequence is CASSVGEAFF. The CDR3 DNA sequence: TGTGCCAGCAGTGTAGGGGAAGCTTTCTTT.

The chain recombines TRBV7-9 with TRBJ2-7, with TRBD1 matching 7 bases. V lost 5 bases, J lost 4 bases, and 8 bases stayed unmatched. Per germline, CDR1 SEHNR and CDR2 FQNEAQ (reference sequence). This CDR3 contains 14 residues. The CDR3 region has the DNA TGTGCCAGCAGCCCCCGACAGGGACGATACGAGCAGTACTTC. As protein: CASSPRQGRYEQYF.

The chain recombines TRBV9 with TRBJ1-1, with a weak D call TRBD1 (6 bases). Looked up from germline, CDR1 is SGDLS and CDR2 is YYNGEE. Trimming cost V 4 bases and J 7 bases, with 17 bases left between them. The CDR3 runs to 14 residues. CDR3 nucleotide sequence: TGTGCCAGCAGCTCAAAAGCGAGGGGGTATGAAGCTTTCTTT. Translated: CASSSKARGYEAFF.

This chain links TRBV5-4 with TRBJ2-7, with 7 bases identical to TRBD1. V shed 4 bases, J shed 1 base, and the junction held 2 bases outside the gene matches. The CDR3 has 13 amino acids. The germline V gene encodes CDR1 SGHNT and CDR2 YYREEE (reference sequence). CDR3 protein: CASSPDRSYEQYF. In nucleotides, the CDR3 is TGTGCCAGCAGCCCGGACAGGTCCTACGAGCAGTACTTC.

The rearrangement links TRBV9 to TRBJ1-1, with TRBD1 matching over 7 bases. V lost 3 bases to trimming and J lost 1 base; unmatched junction nucleotides: 3. This CDR3 is 14 amino acids long. The V gene's germline CDR1 is SGDLS and CDR2 YYNGEE. This chain's CDR3 is CASSEWTGNTEAFF. Written as DNA, the CDR3 is TGTGCCAGCAGCGAGTGGACAGGGAACACTGAAGCTTTCTTT.

V gene TRBV5-1 combines with J gene TRBJ1-2, with a tentative D call TRBD1 (6 bases). V shed 4 bases and J shed 4 bases, with 14 bases lying between them. Germline-derived CDR1 and CDR2 are SGHRS and YFSETQ. This CDR3 is built from 14 residues. The CDR3 DNA reads TGCGCCAGCAGCCCCCTAGACAGGAGCTATGGCTACACCTTC. This encodes CASSPLDRSYGYTF.

This chain links TRBV7-6 with TRBJ1-2; 7 bases align to TRBD1. The CDR3 loop spans 15 amino acids. V gave up 1 base and J gave up 4 bases; unmatched junction bases: 6. Germline lookup yields CDR1 SGHVS and CDR2 FNYEAQ. The CDR3 DNA sequence: TGTGCCAGCAGCTTAGAGACAGGGTCTATCTATGGCTACACCTTC. It is translated as CASSLETGSIYGYTF.

CDR3 region: CASSLEEGSLYGYTF. CDR3 coding DNA: TGTGCCAGCAGCTTGGAGGAGGGGTCCCTTTATGGCTACACCTTC. The V call is TRBV5-6, the J call TRBJ1-2; a possible D gene is TRBD1 (5 bases). V lost 0 bases, J lost 5 bases, and 14 bases lay in between. CDR1 and CDR2 (germline): SGHDT, YYEEEE. The CDR3 covers 15 residues. The full variable domain, completed using reference TRBV5-6 and TRBJ1-2, is DAGVTQSPTHLIKTRGQQVTLRCSPKSGHDTVSWYQQALGQGPQFIFQYYEEEERQRGNFPDRFSGHQFPNYSSELNVNALLLGDSALYLCASSLEEGSLYGYTFGSGTRLTVV.

The chain joins TRBV9 to TRBJ1-3; D is uncertain. The germline V gene encodes CDR1 SGDLS and CDR2 YYNGEE. V shed 0 bases and J shed 2 bases, with 12 bases lying between them. The CDR3 has 16 residues. The DNA for the CDR3 is TGTGCCAGCAGCGTAGAATCGGAGGGCACTGGAAACACCATATATTTT. Translating it yields CASSVESEGTGNTIYF.

By share, this clone ranks as medium-sized. This chain uses TRBV21-1 with TRBJ1-5; the D call in the table, TRBD1, was not verified against the DNA. TRBV21-1 is a pseudogene. The CDR3 is made up of 16 amino acids. The CDR3 sequence is CASSTHREGCNQPQHF. DNA of the CDR3: TGTGCCAGCAGCACCCACAGGGAAGGATGCAATCAGCCCCAGCATTTT.

This rearrangement joins TRBV27 to TRBJ1-5; D may be TRBD1 (5 bases). The length of the CDR3 is 15 residues. Germline V gives CDR1 MNHEY, CDR2 SMNVEV (reference sequence). Between the trimmed V and J ends, which lost 3 bases and 3 bases, there was a span of 12 bases. CDR3 DNA sequence: TGTGCCAGCAGTTTCTCGCCGGGGGTCAATCAGCCCCAGCATTTT. It translates to CASSFSPGVNQPQHF.

Note on this clone: This specimen includes other DNA sequences encoding the same CDR3. This chain uses TRBV27 with TRBJ1-2; tentative D call: TRBD1 (5 bases). Between the trimmed V and J ends, which lost 0 bases and 3 bases, there was a span of 5 bases. Germline CDR1 and CDR2: MNHEY and SMNVEV (reference sequence). This CDR3 contains 13 residues. The CDR3 reads CASSLSGDYGYTF. In DNA, the CDR3 is TGTGCCAGCAGTTTATCAGGGGACTATGGCTACACCTTC.

The chain employs TRBV19 and TRBJ2-3; the D is unclear. CDR3 size: 17 residues. Per germline, CDR1 LNHDA and CDR2 SQIVND (reference sequence). Trimming pared 1 base from V and 0 bases from J, leaving 14 bases between. The CDR3 region is CASSIVAFQISTDTQYF. The CDR3 coding sequence is TGTGCCAGTAGTATAGTTGCTTTTCAGATAAGCACAGATACGCAGTATTTT.

The J gene is TRBJ2-6, the V gene TRBV5-4; D gene uncertain. Germline V gives CDR1 SGHNT, CDR2 YYREEE (reference sequence). Between the trimmed V and J ends, which lost 4 bases and 4 bases, there was a span of 27 bases. This CDR3 is 20 amino acids long. This CDR3 reads CASSLDFFGVSSSGANVLTF. The CDR3 region has the DNA TGTGCCAGCAGCCTGGATTTTTTTGGGGTCTCATCCTCCGGGGCCAACGTCCTGACTTTC. Variable domain in full (rest from reference TRBV5-4 and TRBJ2-6): ETGVTQSPTHLIKTRGQQVTLRCSSQSGHNTVSWYQQALGQGPQFIFQYYREEENGRGNFPPRFSGLQFPNYSSELNVNALELDDSALYLCASSLDFFGVSSSGANVLTFGAGSRLTVL.

The V gene is TRBV7-9, the J gene TRBJ1-1; 8 bases match TRBD1. This CDR3 comprises 14 residues. Germline CDR1 and CDR2: SEHNR and FQNEAQ (reference sequence). Trimming at V came to 7 bases and at J to 4 bases, leaving 8 bases not matched to a gene. The CDR3 loop reads CASTLDRDPTEAFF. CDR3 coding DNA: TGTGCCAGCACCTTGGACAGGGACCCCACTGAAGCTTTCTTT.

The gene calls are TRBV6-5 and TRBJ2-7; D ambiguous. The CDR3 has 12 amino acids. Trimming took 6 bases from V and 6 from J, leaving 12 bases between them. Germline CDR1 is MNHEY and CDR2 is SVGAGI. The CDR3 DNA sequence: TGTGCCAGCAGCTCGATATCAACCGAGCAGTACTTC. Translated: CASSSISTEQYF.